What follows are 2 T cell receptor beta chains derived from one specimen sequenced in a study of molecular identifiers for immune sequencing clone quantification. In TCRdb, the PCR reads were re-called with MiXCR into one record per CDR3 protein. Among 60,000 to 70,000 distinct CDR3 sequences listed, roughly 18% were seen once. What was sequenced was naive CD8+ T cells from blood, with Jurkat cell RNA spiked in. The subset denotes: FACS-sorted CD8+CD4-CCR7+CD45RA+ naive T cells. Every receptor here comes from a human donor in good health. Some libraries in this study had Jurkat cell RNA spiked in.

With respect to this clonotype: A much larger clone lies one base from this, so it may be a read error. The CDR3 protein is CATSESQQTYNEQFF. CDR3 bases: TGTGCCACCAGTGAGTCGCAGCAGACTTACAATGAGCAGTTCTTC. V and J are TRBV10-3 and TRBJ2-1; D remains unclear. Per the germline V gene, CDR1 is ENHRY and CDR2 is SYGVKD. This CDR3 contains 15 residues.

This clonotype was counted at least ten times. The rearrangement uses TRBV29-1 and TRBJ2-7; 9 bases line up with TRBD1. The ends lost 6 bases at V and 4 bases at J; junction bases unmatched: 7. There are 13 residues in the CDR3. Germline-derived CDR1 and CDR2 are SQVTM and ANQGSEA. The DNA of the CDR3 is TGCAGCGTCCGGACAGGGGCTACTTACGAGCAGTACTTC. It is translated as CSVRTGATYEQYF.